What follows is one TCR beta chain and its context. This entry belongs to a study of blood T cell repertoires in COVID-19. V lost 1 base and J 7 bases, leaving 11 bases between the germline ends. Germline V gene sequence: CDR1 MNHNS, CDR2 SASEGT. CDR3 size: 15 residues. Authors' processing steps: Nucleated cell counts were estimated from reference gene primer amplification. Measured with immunoSEQ multiplex PCR; TCRdb has only the in-frame clones, and not every one. The V and J calls and clone size were taken over from that table, and D and trimming were inferred from the DNA. The table includes about 120,000 clones, about 89% detected once.

This sequence joins TRBV6-1 and TRBJ1-6, with a tentative D call TRBD1 (5 bases). The source material was peripheral blood. This TCR came from a man aged 40-49 years with acute or convalescent COVID-19. The CDR3 is CASSEDGHSNSPLHF. CDR3 sequence (DNA): TGTGCCAGCAGTGAAGACGGACACTCGAATTCACCCCTCCACTTT.